This T cell receptor (beta chain) was identified in a study of OX40 agonist ivuxolimab in advanced cancers. The CDR3 spans 17 residues. Trimming at V came to 4 bases and at J to 0 bases, leaving 9 bases not matched to a gene. Germline CDR1 and CDR2: GTSNPN and SVGIG (reference sequence). This clone was recorded once. The table came from immunoSEQ multiplex PCR; TCRdb's copy has only in-frame clones and leaves some out. The sample lists under 25,000 clones; over 75% were seen once. The material was CD4+ or CD8+ T cells sorted from blood, obtained in a trial of the OX40 agonist ivuxolimab. This clonotype was obtained from an adult with an advanced solid tumor such as melanoma, head and neck, liver or kidney cancer. The genes are TRBV30 and TRBJ2-6; 7 positions match TRBD1. CDR3 amino acids: CAWMRDRASSGANVLTF. In DNA, the CDR3 is TGTGCCTGGATGCGCGACAGGGCAAGCTCTGGGGCCAACGTCCTGACTTTC.